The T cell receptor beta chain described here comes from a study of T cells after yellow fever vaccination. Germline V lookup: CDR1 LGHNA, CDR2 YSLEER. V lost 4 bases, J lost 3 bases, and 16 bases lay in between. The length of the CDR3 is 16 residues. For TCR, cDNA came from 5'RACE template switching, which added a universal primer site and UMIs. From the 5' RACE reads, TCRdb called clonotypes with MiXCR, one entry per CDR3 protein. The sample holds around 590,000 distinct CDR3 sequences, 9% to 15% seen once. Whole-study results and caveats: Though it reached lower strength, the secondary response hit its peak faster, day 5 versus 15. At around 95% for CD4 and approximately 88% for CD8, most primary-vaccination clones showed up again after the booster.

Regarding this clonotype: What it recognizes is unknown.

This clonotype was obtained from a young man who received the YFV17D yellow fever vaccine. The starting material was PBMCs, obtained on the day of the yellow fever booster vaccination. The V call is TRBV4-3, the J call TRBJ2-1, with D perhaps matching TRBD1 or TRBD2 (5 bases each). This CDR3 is CASSPAGTLNYNEQFF. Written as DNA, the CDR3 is TGCGCCAGCAGCCCAGCCGGGACCCTTAACTACAATGAGCAGTTCTTC.